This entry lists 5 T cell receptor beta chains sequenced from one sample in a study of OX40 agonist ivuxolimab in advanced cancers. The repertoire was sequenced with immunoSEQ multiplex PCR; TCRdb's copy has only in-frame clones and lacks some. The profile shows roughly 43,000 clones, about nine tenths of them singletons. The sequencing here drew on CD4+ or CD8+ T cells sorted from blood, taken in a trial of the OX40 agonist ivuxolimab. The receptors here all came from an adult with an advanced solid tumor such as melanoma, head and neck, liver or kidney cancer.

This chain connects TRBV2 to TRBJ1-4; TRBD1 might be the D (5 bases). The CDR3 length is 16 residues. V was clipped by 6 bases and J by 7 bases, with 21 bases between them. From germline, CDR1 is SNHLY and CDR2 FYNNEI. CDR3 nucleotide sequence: TGTGCCAGCAGCTTCGGGGGTCTGGTGCTAAGTGAAAAACTGTTTTTT. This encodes CASSFGGLVLSEKLFF.

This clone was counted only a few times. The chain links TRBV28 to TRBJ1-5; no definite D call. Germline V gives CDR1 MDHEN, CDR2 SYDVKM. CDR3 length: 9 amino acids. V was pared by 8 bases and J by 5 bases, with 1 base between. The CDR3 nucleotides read TGTGCCAGCGATCAGCCCCAGCATTTT. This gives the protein CASDQPQHF.

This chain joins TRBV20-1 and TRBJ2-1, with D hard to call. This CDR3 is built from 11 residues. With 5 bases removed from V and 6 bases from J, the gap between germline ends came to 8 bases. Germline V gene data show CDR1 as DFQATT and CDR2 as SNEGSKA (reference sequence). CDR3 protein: CSAPLLNEQFF. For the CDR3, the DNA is TGCAGTGCTCCCCTGCTCAATGAGCAGTTCTTC.

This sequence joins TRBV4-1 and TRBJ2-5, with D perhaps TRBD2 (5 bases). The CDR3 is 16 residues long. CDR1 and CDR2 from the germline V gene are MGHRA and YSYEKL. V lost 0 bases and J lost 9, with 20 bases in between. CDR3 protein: CASSQEGDPLLIPQYF. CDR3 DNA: TGCGCCAGCAGCCAAGAGGGAGACCCCTTATTGATTCCCCAGTACTTC.

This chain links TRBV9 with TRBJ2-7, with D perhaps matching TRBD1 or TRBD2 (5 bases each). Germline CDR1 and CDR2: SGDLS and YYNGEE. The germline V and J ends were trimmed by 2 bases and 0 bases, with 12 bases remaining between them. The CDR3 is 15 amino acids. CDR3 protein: CASSVGGGGSYEQYF. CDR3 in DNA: TGTGCCAGCAGCGTCGGTGGTGGGGGCTCCTACGAGCAGTACTTC.